The clone carrying this TCR beta chain was observed once. As yet, its antigen is unknown. The sample belongs to a study of PD-1 blockade in classical Hodgkin lymphoma. General study points: Before treatment, TCR diversity in newly diagnosed patients was reportedly lower than in healthy donors.

The table came from immunoSEQ multiplex PCR; TCRdb's copy has only in-frame clones and leaves some out. Of some 28,000 clones listed, 89% were seen once; the top ten hold more than 0.35%. Described time point: newly diagnosed, previously untreated cHL patient sample. The authors purified CD4+ T cells from thawed PBMCs by magnetic negative selection. CDR1 GTSNPN and CDR2 SVGIG come from the germline V gene (reference sequence). Trimming removed 0 bases from V and 2 bases from J, with 5 bases in between. The CDR3 sequence is 12 residues long. The chain employs TRBV30 and TRBJ2-7, with no clear D. The clonotype was recovered from a human donor with classical Hodgkin lymphoma. The specimen was CD4+ T cells from blood. The DNA of the CDR3 is TGTGCCTGGAGTGTCCTAGCCTACGAGCAGTACTTC. Its translation is CAWSVLAYEQYF.